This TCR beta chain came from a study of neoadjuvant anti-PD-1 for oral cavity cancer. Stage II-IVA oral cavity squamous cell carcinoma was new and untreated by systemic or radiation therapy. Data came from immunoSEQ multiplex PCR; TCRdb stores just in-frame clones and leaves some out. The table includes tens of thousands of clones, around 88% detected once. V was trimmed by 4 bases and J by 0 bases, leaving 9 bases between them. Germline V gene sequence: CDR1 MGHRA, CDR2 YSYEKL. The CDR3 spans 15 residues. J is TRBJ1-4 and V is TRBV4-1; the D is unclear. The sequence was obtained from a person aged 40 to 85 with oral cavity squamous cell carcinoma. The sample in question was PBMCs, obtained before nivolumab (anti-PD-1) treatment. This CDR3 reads CASSLRSPTNEKLFF. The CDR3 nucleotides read TGCGCCAGCAGCCTCCGGAGTCCAACTAATGAAAAACTGTTTTTT.